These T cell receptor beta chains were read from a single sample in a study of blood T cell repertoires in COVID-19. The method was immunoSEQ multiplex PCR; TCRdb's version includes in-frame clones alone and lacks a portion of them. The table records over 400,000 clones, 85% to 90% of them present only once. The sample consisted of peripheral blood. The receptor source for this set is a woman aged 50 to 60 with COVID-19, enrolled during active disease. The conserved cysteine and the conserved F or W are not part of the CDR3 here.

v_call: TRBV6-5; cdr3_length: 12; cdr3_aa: ASTRLRSPYEQY
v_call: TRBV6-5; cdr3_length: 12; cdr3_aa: ASQWSGGDYEQY
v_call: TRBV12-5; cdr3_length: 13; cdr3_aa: ASGGAFNSRYGYT
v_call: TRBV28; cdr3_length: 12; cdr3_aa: ASKETGTYQPQH
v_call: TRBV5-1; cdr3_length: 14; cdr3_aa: ASSPKWGTANSPLH
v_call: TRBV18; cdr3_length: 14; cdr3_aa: ASSPLRDRGGRGYT
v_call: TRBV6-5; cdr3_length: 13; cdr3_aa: ASSYYSGGADTQY
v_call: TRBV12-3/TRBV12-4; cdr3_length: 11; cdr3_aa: ASRTGPSGGYT
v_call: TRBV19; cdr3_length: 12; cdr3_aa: ASSTDRGNTEAF
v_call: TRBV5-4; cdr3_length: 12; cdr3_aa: ASSSGQPNEKLF
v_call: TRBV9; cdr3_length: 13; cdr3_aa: ASSYTSGQTTEAF
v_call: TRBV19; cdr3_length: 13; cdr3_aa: ASSMTGGNADTQY
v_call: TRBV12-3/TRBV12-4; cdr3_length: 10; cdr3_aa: ASSTGFAEAF
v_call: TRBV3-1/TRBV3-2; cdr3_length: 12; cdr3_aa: ASSQVRLNQPQH
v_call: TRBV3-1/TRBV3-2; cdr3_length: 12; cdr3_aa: ASSQGHLNTEAF
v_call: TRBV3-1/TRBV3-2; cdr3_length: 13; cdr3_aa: ASSHDAGPYNEQF
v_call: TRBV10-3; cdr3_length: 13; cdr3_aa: AISEGQGGNQPQH
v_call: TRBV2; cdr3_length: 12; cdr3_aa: ASSEPGLAYEQY
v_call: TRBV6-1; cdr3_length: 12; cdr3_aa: ASSEDRANTEAF
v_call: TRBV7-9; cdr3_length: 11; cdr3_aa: ASSLGENQPQH
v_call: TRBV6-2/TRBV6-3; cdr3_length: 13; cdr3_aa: ASSSGHASSYEQY
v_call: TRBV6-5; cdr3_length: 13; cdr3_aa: ASSYRAEAADTQY